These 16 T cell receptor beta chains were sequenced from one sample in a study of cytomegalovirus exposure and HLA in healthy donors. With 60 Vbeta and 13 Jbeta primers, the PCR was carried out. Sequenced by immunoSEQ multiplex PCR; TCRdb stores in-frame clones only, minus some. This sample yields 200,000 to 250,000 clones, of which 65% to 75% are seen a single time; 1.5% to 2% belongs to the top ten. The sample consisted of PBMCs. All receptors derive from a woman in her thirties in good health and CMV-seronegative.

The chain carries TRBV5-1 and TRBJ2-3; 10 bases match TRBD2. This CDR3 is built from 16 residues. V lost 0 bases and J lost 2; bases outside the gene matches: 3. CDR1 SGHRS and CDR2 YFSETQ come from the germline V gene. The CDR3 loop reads CASSLDLAGVTDTQYF. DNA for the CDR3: TGCGCCAGCAGCTTGGACCTAGCGGGGGTCACAGATACGCAGTATTTT.

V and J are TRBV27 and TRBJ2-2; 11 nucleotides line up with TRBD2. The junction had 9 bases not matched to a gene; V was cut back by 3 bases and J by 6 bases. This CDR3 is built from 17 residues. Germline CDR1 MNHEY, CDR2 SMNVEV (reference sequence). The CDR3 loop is CASSFSGSGRAPGELFF. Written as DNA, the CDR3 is TGTGCCAGCAGTTTTTCCGGTAGCGGGAGGGCCCCCGGGGAGCTGTTTTTT.

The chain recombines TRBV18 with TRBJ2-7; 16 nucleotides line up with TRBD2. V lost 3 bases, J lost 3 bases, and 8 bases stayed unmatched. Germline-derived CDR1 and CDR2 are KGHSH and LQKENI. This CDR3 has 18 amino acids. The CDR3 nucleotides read TGTGCCAGCTCACCGGGACTAGCGGGGGGGGACCCATTCTACGAGCAGTACTTC. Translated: CASSPGLAGGDPFYEQYF.

The CDR3 spells CASSIGQWGRGEAFF. Here the CDR3 DNA reads TGTGCCAGTAGTATAGGGCAATGGGGCAGGGGGGAAGCTTTCTTT. The genes are TRBV19 and TRBJ1-1; 7 bases are shared with TRBD1. Germline trimming cut 1 base from V and 8 bases from J; bases unmatched to any gene: 10. Germline V gene data show CDR1 as LNHDA and CDR2 as SQIVND (reference sequence). The CDR3 has 15 residues.

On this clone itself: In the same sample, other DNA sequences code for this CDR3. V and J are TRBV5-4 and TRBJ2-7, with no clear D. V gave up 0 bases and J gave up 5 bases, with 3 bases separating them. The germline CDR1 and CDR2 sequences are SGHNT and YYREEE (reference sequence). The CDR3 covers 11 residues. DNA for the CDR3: TGTGCCAGCAGCTTGGGCGACGAGCAGTACTTC. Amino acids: CASSLGDEQYF.

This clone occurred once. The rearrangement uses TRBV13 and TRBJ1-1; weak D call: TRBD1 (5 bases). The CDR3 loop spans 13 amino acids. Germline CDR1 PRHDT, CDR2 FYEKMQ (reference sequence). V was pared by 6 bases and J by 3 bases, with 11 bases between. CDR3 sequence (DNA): TGTGCCAGCAGATACGACAGTCACACTGAAGCTTTCTTT. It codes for CASRYDSHTEAFF.

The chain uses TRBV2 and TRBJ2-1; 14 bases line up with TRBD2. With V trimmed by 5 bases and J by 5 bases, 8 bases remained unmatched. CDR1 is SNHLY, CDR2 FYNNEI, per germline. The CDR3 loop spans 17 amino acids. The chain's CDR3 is CASSQGLAGGTNNEQFF. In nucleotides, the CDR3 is TGTGCCAGCAGTCAAGGACTAGCGGGGGGCACAAACAATGAGCAGTTCTTC. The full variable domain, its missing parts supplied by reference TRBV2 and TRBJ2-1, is EPEVTQTPSHQVTQMGQEVILRCVPISNHLYFYWYRQILGQKVEFLVSFYNNEISEKSEIFDDQFSVERPDGSNFTLKIRSTKLEDSAMYFCASSQGLAGGTNNEQFFGPGTRLTVL.

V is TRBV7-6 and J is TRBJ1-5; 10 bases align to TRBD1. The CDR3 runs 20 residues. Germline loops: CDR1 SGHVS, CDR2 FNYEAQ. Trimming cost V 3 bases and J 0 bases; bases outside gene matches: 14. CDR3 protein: CASSLLPGTGDAYSNQPQHF. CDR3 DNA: TGTGCCAGCAGCTTGCTACCCGGGACAGGGGATGCTTATAGCAATCAGCCCCAGCATTTT.

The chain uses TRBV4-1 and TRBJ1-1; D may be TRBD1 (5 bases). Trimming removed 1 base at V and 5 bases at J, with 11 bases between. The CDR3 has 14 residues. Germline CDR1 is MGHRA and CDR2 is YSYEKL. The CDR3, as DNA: TGCGCCAGCAGCCAAGGTAAGGGGTTGACTGAAGCTTTCTTT. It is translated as CASSQGKGLTEAFF.

The CDR3 loop reads CASSGRTGGNQPQHF. DNA for the CDR3: TGTGCCAGCAGCGGGCGGACAGGGGGGAATCAGCCCCAGCATTTT. J is TRBJ1-5 and V is TRBV4-2; TRBD1 agrees at 10 bases. Germline V lookup: CDR1 LGHNA, CDR2 YNFKEQ. This CDR3 is built from 15 residues. The J segment lost 4 bases and the V segment lost 5 bases, leaving 5 bases of the junction unmatched.

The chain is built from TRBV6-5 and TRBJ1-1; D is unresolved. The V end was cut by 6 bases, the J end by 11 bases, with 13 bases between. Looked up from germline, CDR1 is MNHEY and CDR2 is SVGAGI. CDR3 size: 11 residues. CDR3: CASSRTPPAFF. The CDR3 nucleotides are TGTGCCAGCAGCCGAACACCACCGGCTTTCTTT.

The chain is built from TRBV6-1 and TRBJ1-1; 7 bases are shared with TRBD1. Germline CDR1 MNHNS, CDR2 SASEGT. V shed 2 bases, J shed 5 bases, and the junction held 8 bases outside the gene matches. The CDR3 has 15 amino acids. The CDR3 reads CASSERGGGGTEAFF. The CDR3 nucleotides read TGTGCCAGCAGTGAACGAGGGGGCGGGGGGACTGAAGCTTTCTTT.

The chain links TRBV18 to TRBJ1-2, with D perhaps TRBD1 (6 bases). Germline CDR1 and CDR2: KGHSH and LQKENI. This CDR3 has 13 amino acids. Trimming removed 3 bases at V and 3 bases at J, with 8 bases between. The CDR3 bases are TGTGCCAGCTCACCCTCAGGGGACTATGGCTACACCTTC. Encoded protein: CASSPSGDYGYTF.

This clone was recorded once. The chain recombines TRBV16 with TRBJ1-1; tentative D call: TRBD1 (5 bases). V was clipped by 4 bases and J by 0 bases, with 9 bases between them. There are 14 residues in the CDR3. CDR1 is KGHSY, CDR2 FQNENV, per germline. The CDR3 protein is CASSLGGMNTEAFF. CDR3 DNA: TGTGCCAGCAGCCTCGGGGGAATGAACACTGAAGCTTTCTTT.

CDR3 DNA sequence: TGTGCCAGCAGCTCCCGGACTAGCGGGGGCCCCAAAAACATTCAGTACTTC. It codes for CASSSRTSGGPKNIQYF. The V gene is TRBV11-2, the J gene TRBJ2-4, with TRBD2 matching 13 bases. This CDR3 spans 17 amino acids. Germline V CDR1 and CDR2: SGHAT, FQNNGV. The ends lost 4 bases at V and 2 bases at J; junction bases unmatched: 5.

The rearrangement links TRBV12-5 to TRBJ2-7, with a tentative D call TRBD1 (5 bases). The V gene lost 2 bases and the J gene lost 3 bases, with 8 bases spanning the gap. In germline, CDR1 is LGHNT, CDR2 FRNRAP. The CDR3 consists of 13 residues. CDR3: CASGLQGYYEQYF. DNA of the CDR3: TGTGCTAGTGGTTTGCAGGGCTACTACGAGCAGTACTTC.